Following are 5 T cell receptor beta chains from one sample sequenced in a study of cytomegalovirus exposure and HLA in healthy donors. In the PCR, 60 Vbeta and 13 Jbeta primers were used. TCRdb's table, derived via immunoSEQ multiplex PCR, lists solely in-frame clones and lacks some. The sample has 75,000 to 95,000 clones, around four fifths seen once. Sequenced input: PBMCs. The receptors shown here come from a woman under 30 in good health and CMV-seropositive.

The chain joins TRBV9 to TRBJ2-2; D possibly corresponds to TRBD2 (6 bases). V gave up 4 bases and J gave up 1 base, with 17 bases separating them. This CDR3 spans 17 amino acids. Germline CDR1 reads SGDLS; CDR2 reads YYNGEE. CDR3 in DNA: TGTGCCAGCAGCCTAACCCGGACTAAGTTGAACACCGGGGAGCTGTTTTTT. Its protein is CASSLTRTKLNTGELFF.

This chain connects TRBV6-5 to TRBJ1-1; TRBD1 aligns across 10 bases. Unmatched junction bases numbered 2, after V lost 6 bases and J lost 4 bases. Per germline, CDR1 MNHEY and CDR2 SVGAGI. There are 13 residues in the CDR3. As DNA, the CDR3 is TGTGCCAGCAGATGGACAGGGGGCACTGAAGCTTTCTTT. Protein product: CASRWTGGTEAFF.

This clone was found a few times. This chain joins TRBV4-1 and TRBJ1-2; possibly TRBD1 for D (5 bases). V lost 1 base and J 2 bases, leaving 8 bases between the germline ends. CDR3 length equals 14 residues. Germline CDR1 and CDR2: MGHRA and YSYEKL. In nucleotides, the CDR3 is TGCGCCAGCAGCCAAGGACAGAGGAACTATGGCTACACCTTC. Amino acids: CASSQGQRNYGYTF.

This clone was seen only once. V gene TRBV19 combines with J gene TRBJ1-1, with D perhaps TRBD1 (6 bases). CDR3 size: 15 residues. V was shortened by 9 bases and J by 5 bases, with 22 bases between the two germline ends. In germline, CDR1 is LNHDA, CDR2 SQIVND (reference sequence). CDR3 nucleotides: TGTGCCAGCGAGTCCTCGGAACAGGGCCGTACTGAAGCTTTCTTT. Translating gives CASESSEQGRTEAFF.

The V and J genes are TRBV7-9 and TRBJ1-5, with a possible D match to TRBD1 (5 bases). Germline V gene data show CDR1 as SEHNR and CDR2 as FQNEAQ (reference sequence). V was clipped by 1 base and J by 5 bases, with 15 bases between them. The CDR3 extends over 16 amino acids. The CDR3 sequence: CASSLGGGLGDQPQHF. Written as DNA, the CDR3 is TGTGCCAGCAGCTTAGGGGGGGGTTTAGGCGATCAGCCCCAGCATTTT. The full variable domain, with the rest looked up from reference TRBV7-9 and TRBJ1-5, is DTGVSQNPRHKITKRGQNVTFRCDPISEHNRLYWYRQTLGQGPEFLTYFQNEAQLEKSRLLSDRFSAERPKGSFSTLEIQRTEQGDSAMYLCASSLGGGLGDQPQHFGDGTRLSIL.